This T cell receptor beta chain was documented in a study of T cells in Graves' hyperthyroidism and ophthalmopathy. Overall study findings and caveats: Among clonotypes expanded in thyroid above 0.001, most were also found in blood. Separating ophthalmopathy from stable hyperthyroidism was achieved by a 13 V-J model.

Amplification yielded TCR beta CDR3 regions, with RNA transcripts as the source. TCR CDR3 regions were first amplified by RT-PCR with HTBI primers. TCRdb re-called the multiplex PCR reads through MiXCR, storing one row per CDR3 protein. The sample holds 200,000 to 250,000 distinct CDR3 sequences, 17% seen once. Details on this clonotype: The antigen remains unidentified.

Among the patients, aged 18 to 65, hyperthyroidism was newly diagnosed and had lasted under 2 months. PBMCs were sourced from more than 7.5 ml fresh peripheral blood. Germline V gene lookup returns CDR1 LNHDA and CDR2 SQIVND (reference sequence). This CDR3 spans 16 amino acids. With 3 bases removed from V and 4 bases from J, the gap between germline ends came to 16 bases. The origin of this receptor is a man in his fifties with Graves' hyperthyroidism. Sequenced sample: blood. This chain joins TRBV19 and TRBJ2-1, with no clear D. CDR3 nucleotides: TGTGCCAGTAGTATGGGCAGGACCTACCTATACAATGAGCAGTTCTTC. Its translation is CASSMGRTYLYNEQFF.